Following are 5 T cell receptor beta chains from one sample sequenced in a study of blood T cells in healthy people across ages. It was with a sample-barcoded 5' primer and a J-beta primer mix that a second PCR of roughly 6 to 12 cycles was run. MiXCR was run by TCRdb on the 5' RACE reads, yielding one entry per CDR3 protein. Here the sample spans 1.5 million or so distinct CDR3 sequences, roughly 40% being singletons. Sequenced input: blood. The receptors derive from a young woman in good health.

This clonotype was recorded a few times. The V and J genes are TRBV3-1 and TRBJ1-1; D is unresolved. Germline CDR1 reads LGHDT; CDR2 reads YNNKEL (reference sequence). CDR3 length: 12 residues. V gave up 0 bases and J gave up 4 bases, with 3 bases separating them. CDR3 region: CASSQDFTEAFF. CDR3 nucleotides: TGTGCCAGCAGCCAAGATTTCACTGAAGCTTTCTTT. Looking up the rest from reference TRBV3-1 and TRBJ1-1 gives the full variable domain: DTAVSQTPKYLVTQMGNDKSIKCEQNLGHDTMYWYKQDSKKFLKIMFSYNNKELIINETVPNRFSPKSPDKAHLNLHINSLELGDSAVYFCASSQDFTEAFFGQGTRLTVV.

This clonotype was observed a few times. The genes are TRBV20-1 and TRBJ1-2; D ambiguous. This CDR3 is 12 amino acids long. Looked up from germline, CDR1 is DFQATT and CDR2 is SNEGSKA (reference sequence). The V gene lost 0 bases and the J gene lost 9 bases, with 11 bases spanning the gap. This chain's CDR3 is CSARETGGSYTF. For the CDR3, the DNA is TGCAGTGCTAGAGAAACGGGAGGCAGCTACACCTTC.

This clonotype was seen more than once but under ten times. The V call is TRBV4-1, the J call TRBJ2-7; D not certain. CDR3 length equals 15 residues. V lost 1 base, J lost 0 bases, and 10 bases lay in between. CDR1 is MGHRA and CDR2 is YSYEKL in the germline V gene. Here the CDR3 reads CASSQGRDSSYEQYF. In nucleotides, the CDR3 is TGCGCCAGCAGCCAAGGAAGGGATAGCTCCTACGAGCAGTACTTC.

CDR3 protein: CASSLTMAGSSYEQYF. CDR3 DNA sequence: TGTGCCAGCAGCTTAACGATGGCGGGGAGCTCCTACGAGCAGTACTTC. V and J are TRBV5-5 and TRBJ2-7; TRBD2 is a possible D gene (6 bases). The V end lost 2 bases, the J end lost 0 bases, and 15 bases lay between the germline ends. Germline CDR1 is SGHKS and CDR2 is YYEKEE (reference sequence). The CDR3 totals 16 residues.

V and J are TRBV6-6 and TRBJ2-2; D call uncertain. The V gene lost 6 bases and the J gene lost 0 bases, with 11 bases spanning the gap. Germline V CDR1 and CDR2: MNHNY, SVGAGI (reference sequence). The CDR3 spans 15 residues. The CDR3 spells CASSPVRANTGELFF. Written as DNA, the CDR3 is TGTGCCAGCAGCCCCGTCCGGGCGAACACCGGGGAGCTGTTTTTT.